This T cell receptor (beta chain) was identified in a study of Graves' ophthalmopathy and Graves' hyperthyroidism. Study-wide results and limits: Detected in blood as well were most expanded thyroid clonotypes with frequency above 0.001.

This CDR3 is built from 15 residues. Trimming took 6 bases from V and 5 from J, leaving 19 bases between them. CDR1 is MNHEY and CDR2 is SVGAGI in the germline V gene. The table lists this clonotype with many counts. The antigen is undetermined. Amplified material comprised TCR beta CDR3 regions derived from RNA transcripts. A first-round RT-PCR used HTBI primers, followed by a second-round multiplex PCR. TCRdb ran MiXCR on the multiplex PCR reads and lists one entry per CDR3 protein. The sample lists about 340,000 distinct CDR3 sequences, 15% to 20% occurring once. V is TRBV6-5 and J is TRBJ2-5; a weak D match, TRBD1 (5 bases). The sequencing input was peripheral blood. The TCR comes from an adult man with Graves' ophthalmopathy. Here the CDR3 DNA reads TGTGCCAGCAGAGGAAAGACAGTAGCCTGGGAGACCCAGTACTTC. This encodes CASRGKTVAWETQYF.